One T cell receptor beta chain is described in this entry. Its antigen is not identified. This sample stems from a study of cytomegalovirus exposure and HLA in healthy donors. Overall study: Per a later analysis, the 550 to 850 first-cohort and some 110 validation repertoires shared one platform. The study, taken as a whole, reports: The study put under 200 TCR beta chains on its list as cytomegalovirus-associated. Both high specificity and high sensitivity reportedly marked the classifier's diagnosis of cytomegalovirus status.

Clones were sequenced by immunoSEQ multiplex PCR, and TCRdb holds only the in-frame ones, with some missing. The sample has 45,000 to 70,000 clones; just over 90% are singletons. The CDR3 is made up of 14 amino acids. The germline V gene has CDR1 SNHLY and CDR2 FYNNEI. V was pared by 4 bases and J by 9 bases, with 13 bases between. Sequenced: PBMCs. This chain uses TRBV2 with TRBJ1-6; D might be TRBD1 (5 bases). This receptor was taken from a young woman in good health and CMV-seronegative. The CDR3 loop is CASSGGTARSPLHF. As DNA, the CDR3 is TGTGCCAGCAGTGGCGGGACCGCTCGTTCACCCCTCCACTTT.